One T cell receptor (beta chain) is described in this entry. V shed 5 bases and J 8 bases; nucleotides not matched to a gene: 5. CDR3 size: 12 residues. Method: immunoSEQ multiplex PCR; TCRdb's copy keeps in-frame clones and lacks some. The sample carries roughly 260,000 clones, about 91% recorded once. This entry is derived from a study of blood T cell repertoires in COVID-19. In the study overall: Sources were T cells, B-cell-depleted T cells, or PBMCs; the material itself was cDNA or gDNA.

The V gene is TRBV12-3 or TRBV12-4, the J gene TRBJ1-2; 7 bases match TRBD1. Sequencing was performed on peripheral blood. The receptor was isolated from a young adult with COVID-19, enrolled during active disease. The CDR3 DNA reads TGTGCCAGCAGTGCAGACAGGGTCGGCTACACCTTC. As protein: CASSADRVGYTF.